This is a list of T cell receptor beta chains from one sample in a study of PD-L1 blockade in urothelial cancer. This table comes from immunoSEQ multiplex PCR, and its TCRdb copy is limited to in-frame clones, with some not included. The profile shows around 50,000 clones, 82% of them singletons. Sequences were derived from PBMCs, sampled around atezolizumab (anti-PD-L1) treatment. These receptors came from a man between 50 and 59 years old with urothelial cancer. The conserved cysteine and the conserved F or W are not part of the CDR3 here. Fields, in order: J gene, V gene, CDR3 protein.

TRBJ2-3 | TRBV28 | ATNKGGQGTDTQY
TRBJ2-2 | TRBV2 | ASTIANTGELF
TRBJ2-1 | TRBV30 | AWRGTGRNEQF
TRBJ2-2 | TRBV19 | ASNPSTGTTGELF
TRBJ1-1 | TRBV14 | ASSRQGMTEAF
TRBJ1-5 | TRBV28 | AHTPGRSNQPQH
TRBJ1-1 | TRBV6-5 | ASSLDTNIEAF
TRBJ2-5 | TRBV7-8 | ASSFPDGTGRETQY
TRBJ2-7 | TRBV5-6 | ASRRTGGAYEQY
TRBJ2-5 | TRBV7-6 | ASSLGGGIGVRETQY
TRBJ2-4 | TRBV7-6 | ASSPRQGSMNIQY
TRBJ1-3 | TRBV4-2 | ASSQEGTAGNTIY
TRBJ2-1 | TRBV7-2 | ASSPSLGGPNNEQF
TRBJ1-1 | TRBV6-4 | ASSAVRGTEAF
TRBJ2-5 | TRBV5-4 | ASSWAGGEETQY
TRBJ1-5 | TRBV25-1 | ASSGPGQPQH
TRBJ1-5 | TRBV7-2 | ASSLDRGGPQH
TRBJ1-2 | TRBV15 | ATSTRQTGGSGYT
TRBJ2-5 | TRBV10-3 | AISEGVGVETQY
TRBJ2-1 | TRBV6-4 | ASRQQEGLNNEQF
TRBJ2-7 | TRBV18 | ASSPPGIAGGVYEQY
TRBJ1-1 | TRBV7-9 | ASSLGANFEAF
TRBJ2-7 | TRBV29-1 | SVEGAGTGPYEQY
TRBJ1-2 | TRBV2 | ASQQGFGYT
TRBJ2-2 | TRBV7-3 | ASSSQAANTGELF
TRBJ1-3 | TRBV6-6 | ASGSGTARNTIY
TRBJ2-2 | TRBV11-1 | ASCPRGVDDTGELF
TRBJ2-1 | TRBV5-1 | ASSLLGQGYNEQF
TRBJ2-2 | TRBV4-1 | ASSPTRTNTGELF
TRBJ1-3 | TRBV18 | ASSPLGTPTGNTIY
TRBJ1-2 | TRBV7-9 | ASSPGTDSYGYT
TRBJ2-3 | TRBV9 | ASSVSGRKADTQY
TRBJ1-1 | TRBV11-2 | ASSLVPTGGVEAF
TRBJ1-6 | TRBV29-1 | SGISPGQGISPLH
TRBJ2-5 | TRBV27 | ASRARGPLLETQY
TRBJ1-2 | TRBV18 | ASSPRQGAYGYT
TRBJ2-2 | TRBV5-1 | ASSLVGSNTGELF
TRBJ2-3 | TRBV6-5 | ASRRGSTSDTQY
TRBJ2-5 | TRBV7-9 | ASSARLAGAQETQY
TRBJ1-1 | TRBV6-1 | ASSEKTVMNTEAF
TRBJ1-3 | TRBV7-3 | ASSLKGGVVTIY
TRBJ2-7 | TRBV15 | ATSRRDSYEQY
TRBJ1-4 | TRBV5-4 | ASSPGQVSTNEKLF
TRBJ2-3 | TRBV6-4 | ASSDASGATDTQY
TRBJ2-1 | TRBV7-7 | ASSSGQLRNEQF
TRBJ2-2 | TRBV6-1 | ASGRQGKTGELF
TRBJ1-1 | TRBV6-5 | ASSFLLMNTEAF
TRBJ1-2 | TRBV5-1 | ASEGAGGYT
TRBJ1-2 | TRBV5-4 | ASSLDRDFVWVST
TRBJ1-1 | TRBV14 | ASSFDRVGTEAF
TRBJ1-2 | TRBV5-1 | ASSLQGHGDYGYT
TRBJ1-2 | TRBV6-1 | ASSEEPRRGYT
TRBJ1-5 | TRBV4-1 | ASSQDSINQPQH
TRBJ2-6 | TRBV19 | ASRLLGQGGPGANVLT
TRBJ1-2 | TRBV9 | ASSADSGYT